The 21 T cell receptor beta chains presented below share a single source sample, sequenced in a study of shared clonotypes between healthy human individuals. The repertoire was sequenced with immunoSEQ multiplex PCR; TCRdb's copy has only in-frame clones and lacks some. The sample shows roughly 2.2 million clones, approximately 93% of them seen only once. Sequenced: naive CD4+ T cells from PBMCs. Indicated subset: CD45RA+ positively selected. Source of these receptors: a man younger than 35 in good health. Some clones in this sample may be carry-over from other donors' samples.

This clone was observed a few times. The chain combines TRBV10-3 with TRBJ1-5; maybe TRBD1 (6 bases). This CDR3 is built from 16 residues. Trimming pared 10 bases from V and 0 bases from J, leaving 19 bases between. Germline V gene lookup returns CDR1 ENHRY and CDR2 SYGVKD. The CDR3 DNA sequence: TGTGCCAGCGGGGCAACAGGGCCTTATAGCAATCAGCCCCAGCATTTT. This translates into CASGATGPYSNQPQHF.

As regards this clone: Other DNA variants within this sample encode the same CDR3. The V call is TRBV7-9, the J call TRBJ2-2; D gene uncertain. Germline values: CDR1 SEHNR, CDR2 FQNEAQ (reference sequence). Trimming cost V 5 bases and J 4 bases, with 11 bases left between them. This CDR3 has 14 residues. The DNA of the CDR3 is TGTGCCAGCAGCCGAGTCCGTCCCACCGGGGAGCTGTTTTTT. Its protein is CASSRVRPTGELFF.

The chain joins TRBV7-9 to TRBJ1-1; D is uncertain. This CDR3 contains 14 residues. V lost 5 bases to trimming and J lost 3 bases, with 13 bases between them. Germline CDR1 reads SEHNR; CDR2 reads FQNEAQ (reference sequence). The CDR3 loop reads CASSERTLDTEAFF. CDR3 nucleotides: TGTGCCAGCAGCGAAAGGACTCTCGACACTGAAGCTTTCTTT.

About this clone itself: Other DNA sequences from this sample encode an identical CDR3 as well. The chain has TRBV28 and TRBJ2-2; D not resolved. V dropped 5 bases and J dropped 2 bases, with 3 bases sitting between them. This CDR3 is built from 12 residues. Germline CDR1 and CDR2: MDHEN and SYDVKM. The CDR3: CASSLNTGELFF. CDR3 in DNA: TGTGCCAGCAGTCTAAACACCGGGGAGCTGTTTTTT.

The chain couples TRBV6-5 to TRBJ1-3; 8 bases line up with TRBD1. The V gene's germline CDR1 is MNHEY and CDR2 SVGAGI. Losses at the gene ends were 6 bases for V and 1 base for J; bases not matched to a gene: 5. CDR3 length: 15 amino acids. The CDR3 DNA is TGTGCCAGCAGGGACCAGGGGGCGTCTGGAAACACCATATATTTT. It codes for CASRDQGASGNTIYF.

On this clone itself: Germline is not matched at one junction end, which may reflect a read error. The rearrangement uses TRBV5-8 and TRBJ2-7, with TRBD1 identical over 8 bases. CDR3 length: 12 residues. The V gene's germline CDR1 is SGHTS and CDR2 YDEGEE. The CDR3 spells CASSLNRDRSFF. The CDR3 DNA reads TGTGCCAGCAGCCTGAACCGGGACAGGTCCTTCTTC.

The rearrangement uses TRBV18 and TRBJ2-7; the match to TRBD1 covers 9 bases. The length of the CDR3 is 15 residues. CDR1 KGHSH and CDR2 LQKENI come from the germline V gene. The V segment lost 3 bases and the J segment 7 bases; nucleotides outside the gene matches: 10. CDR3 sequence: CASSPQGQGISEQYF. DNA of the CDR3: TGTGCCAGCTCACCTCAGGGACAGGGTATTTCAGAGCAGTACTTC.

The rearrangement uses TRBV11-2 and TRBJ2-3; no reliable D call. The CDR3 length is 12 residues. The V and J ends lost 5 bases and 5 bases respectively, with 8 bases between them. Germline V CDR1 and CDR2: SGHAT, FQNNGV. In DNA form, the CDR3 reads TGTGCCAGCAGCCTCGGTGTAGATACGCAGTATTTT. This gives the protein CASSLGVDTQYF.

This chain joins TRBV4-1 and TRBJ2-5; D possibly corresponds to TRBD2 (6 bases). The germline V gene has CDR1 MGHRA and CDR2 YSYEKL. CDR3 length: 16 amino acids. Trimming shortened V by 2 bases and J by 5 bases, and 18 bases separated the two germline ends. CDR3 region: CASSQRGPGGVETQYF. DNA of the CDR3: TGCGCCAGCAGCCAAAGAGGGCCCGGGGGAGTGGAGACCCAGTACTTC.

The chain combines TRBV7-3 with TRBJ2-1; possibly TRBD2 for D (6 bases). This CDR3 spans 13 amino acids. V was clipped by 2 bases and J by 7 bases, with 9 bases between them. Germline loops: CDR1 SGHTA, CDR2 FQGTGA. The CDR3 DNA reads TGTGCCAGCAGCTTACGGGAGTGGAATGAGCAGTTCTTC. Amino acid sequence: CASSLREWNEQFF.

This chain joins TRBV11-2 and TRBJ2-7; D uncertain. CDR1 is SGHAT and CDR2 is FQNNGV in the germline V gene. The CDR3 loop spans 14 amino acids. V was pared by 0 bases and J by 0 bases, with 6 bases between. The CDR3 DNA reads TGTGCCAGCAGCTTAGAACAGTACTCCTACGAGCAGTACTTC. Its translation: CASSLEQYSYEQYF.

The chain carries TRBV29-1 and TRBJ2-1; D is unclear. CDR1 and CDR2 from the germline V gene are SQVTM and ANQGSEA. Trimming removed 3 bases at V and 0 bases at J, with 15 bases between. This CDR3 region has 16 residues. Here the CDR3 reads CSVDTAVESSYNEQFF. CDR3 nucleotide sequence: TGCAGCGTTGACACGGCAGTGGAGAGCTCCTACAATGAGCAGTTCTTC.

V is TRBV18 and J is TRBJ2-3; weak D call: TRBD1 (5 bases). Germline loops: CDR1 KGHSH, CDR2 LQKENI. The V end lost 1 base, the J end lost 7 bases, and 18 bases lay between the germline ends. The CDR3 has 16 residues. CDR3 amino acids: CASSPLSTALVHTQYF. The DNA for the CDR3 is TGTGCCAGCTCACCACTTTCGACAGCGTTAGTACATACGCAGTATTTT.

The chain couples TRBV5-1 to TRBJ2-5, with 8 bases that match TRBD2. With 2 bases clipped from V and 5 bases from J, the junction kept 11 bases outside the gene matches. This CDR3 comprises 16 residues. Per the germline V gene, CDR1 is SGHRS and CDR2 is YFSETQ. The CDR3 spells CASSFMLSGSRETQYF. The CDR3, as DNA: TGCGCCAGCAGCTTCATGTTGAGCGGGAGTCGGGAGACCCAGTACTTC.

The chain couples TRBV30 to TRBJ1-1; no firm D call. Trimming removed 4 bases from V and 0 bases from J, with 9 bases in between. The CDR3 loop spans 13 amino acids. Germline loops: CDR1 GTSNPN, CDR2 SVGIG (reference sequence). The CDR3 protein is CAWTPDMNTEAFF. The CDR3 DNA reads TGTGCCTGGACTCCAGATATGAACACTGAAGCTTTCTTT.

The table lists this clone with a count of one. V gene TRBV30 combines with J gene TRBJ2-7; D ambiguous. The V and J ends lost 4 bases and 6 bases respectively, with 16 bases between them. The CDR3 runs to 13 residues. Germline CDR1 GTSNPN, CDR2 SVGIG (reference sequence). This CDR3 reads CAWTDALFGEQYF. In nucleotides, the CDR3 is TGTGCCTGGACCGACGCCCTCTTCGGCGAGCAGTACTTC.

The CDR3 sequence is CASSPGTGPGETQYF. The DNA of the CDR3 is TGTGCCAGCAGCCCCGGGACAGGGCCGGGTGAGACCCAGTACTTC. The rearrangement joins TRBV9 to TRBJ2-5; 9 bases map to TRBD1. The CDR3 sequence is 15 residues long. The V gene end was trimmed by 4 bases and the J gene end by 5 bases; junction bases not matched to a gene: 9. Germline V gene lookup returns CDR1 SGDLS and CDR2 YYNGEE.

The gene calls are TRBV27 and TRBJ2-1, with D unclear. The V gene's germline CDR1 is MNHEY and CDR2 SMNVEV (reference sequence). The CDR3 extends over 12 amino acids. V was clipped by 6 bases and J by 7 bases, with 10 bases between them. The CDR3: CASRSLGNEQFF. CDR3 DNA: TGTGCCAGCAGATCCCTGGGGAATGAGCAGTTCTTC.

The chain combines TRBV11-1 with TRBJ2-7, with a tentative D call TRBD1 (5 bases). This CDR3 is 19 amino acids long. CDR1 and CDR2 (germline): SGHAT, FQDESV (reference sequence). Trimming removed 1 base at V and 4 bases at J, with 26 bases between. The CDR3, as DNA: TGTGCCAGCAGCTTAGGGCAAGGGGTACATTTAGGGGAAATTTACGAGCAGTACTTC. It encodes CASSLGQGVHLGEIYEQYF.

The chain recombines TRBV19 with TRBJ2-7, with D perhaps TRBD1 (6 bases). V dropped 1 base and J dropped 2 bases, with 12 bases sitting between them. The CDR3 sequence is 15 residues long. Germline V gives CDR1 LNHDA, CDR2 SQIVND (reference sequence). Here the CDR3 reads CASSIAHGQTYEQYF. CDR3 coding DNA: TGTGCCAGTAGTATAGCCCACGGACAGACCTACGAGCAGTACTTC.

As concerns this clone: Other DNA sequences in the sample encode the same CDR3. The V gene is TRBV18, the J gene TRBJ2-2; D remains ambiguous. This CDR3 region has 11 residues. V gave up 5 bases and J gave up 5 bases, with 3 bases separating them. The germline V gene has CDR1 KGHSH and CDR2 LQKENI. DNA of the CDR3: TGTGCCAGCTCAAGTACCGGGGAGCTGTTTTTT. It yields the protein CASSSTGELFF.